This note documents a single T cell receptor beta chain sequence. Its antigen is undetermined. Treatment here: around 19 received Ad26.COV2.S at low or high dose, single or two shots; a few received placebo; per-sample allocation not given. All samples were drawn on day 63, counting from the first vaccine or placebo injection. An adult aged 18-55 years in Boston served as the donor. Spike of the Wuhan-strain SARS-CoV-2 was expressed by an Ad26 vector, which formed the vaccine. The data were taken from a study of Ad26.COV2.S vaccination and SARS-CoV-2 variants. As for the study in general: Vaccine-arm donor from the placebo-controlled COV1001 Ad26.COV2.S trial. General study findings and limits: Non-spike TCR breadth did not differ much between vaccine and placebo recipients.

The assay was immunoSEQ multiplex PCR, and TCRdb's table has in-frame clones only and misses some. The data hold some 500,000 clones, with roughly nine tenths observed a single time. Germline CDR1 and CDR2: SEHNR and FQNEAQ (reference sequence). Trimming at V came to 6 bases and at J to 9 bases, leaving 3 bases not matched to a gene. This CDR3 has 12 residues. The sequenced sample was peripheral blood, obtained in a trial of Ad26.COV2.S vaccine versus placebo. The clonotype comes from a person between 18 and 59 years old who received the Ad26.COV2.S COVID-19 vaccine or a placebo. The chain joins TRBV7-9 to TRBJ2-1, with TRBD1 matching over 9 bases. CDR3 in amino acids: CASRQGASEQFF. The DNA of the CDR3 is TGTGCCAGCAGACAGGGGGCCAGTGAGCAGTTCTTC.